This entry is about one T cell receptor beta chain. This sample is drawn from a study of control samples from healthy donors and cancer patients. Profiling relied on immunoSEQ multiplex PCR, and the TCRdb table lists in-frame clones only, not all of them. Found here are 170,000 or so clones, 85% to 90% of them singletons; the top ten hold 1.4%. The CDR3 has 15 residues. The germline V gene has CDR1 KGHDR and CDR2 SFDVKD. The V end was cut by 4 bases, the J end by 4 bases, with 13 bases between. This chain joins TRBV24-1 and TRBJ2-1; D may be TRBD2 (5 bases). The material sequenced was blood. The sequence came from a woman aged 50 to 65 in good health. The CDR3 is CATSDWTRGYNEQFF. The CDR3 DNA reads TGTGCCACCAGTGACTGGACCCGGGGTTACAATGAGCAGTTCTTC.